Listed below are T cell receptor beta chains from one sample, sequenced in a study of CD8 T cells in Susac syndrome. TCRdb re-derived calls from the immunoSEQ multiplex PCR reads in MiXCR, one entry per CDR3 protein. The sample has approximately 170,000 distinct CDR3 sequences; 92% are singletons. The source material was CD4+ T cells from PBMCs. The receptors shown here come from a human donor in good health. CDR3s include the opening cysteine and the closing phenylalanine or tryptophan. A D gene is named only where the DNA matches it firmly. Clone size is stated in some rows and not others, as once, few, many or a class when expanded.

d_gene,v_gene,j_gene,abundance,CDR3aa,CDR3nt
.,TRBV2,TRBJ2-7,.,CASSDPGTNPHEQYF,TGTGCCAGCAGTGACCCCGGGACGAACCCCCACGAGCAGTACTTC
TRBD2,TRBV3-1,TRBJ2-7,.,CASSQDMTSGRALFYEQYF,TGTGCCAGCAGCCAAGATATGACTAGCGGGAGGGCCCTATTCTACGAGCAGTACTTC
.,TRBV5-6,TRBJ1-2,.,CASSYGTNYGYTF,TGTGCCAGCAGCTATGGGACAAACTATGGCTACACCTTC
.,TRBV20-1,TRBJ1-4,.,CSARGVTDEKLFF,TGCAGTGCTCGGGGAGTCACGGATGAAAAACTGTTTTTT
.,TRBV4-3,TRBJ2-1,.,CASSRGDGHNEQFF,TGCGCCAGCAGCCGAGGGGACGGTCACAATGAGCAGTTCTTC
TRBD2,TRBV10-2,TRBJ2-1,.,CASSSGSLPGNEQFF,TGCGCCAGCAGTAGCGGGAGCTTACCGGGGAATGAGCAGTTCTTC
TRBD1,TRBV29-1,TRBJ1-2,once,CSVARDRGLHGYTF,TGCAGCGTTGCCCGGGACAGGGGGCTTCATGGCTACACCTTC
.,TRBV6-5,TRBJ2-1,once,CASSYSNRGYNEQFF,TGTGCCAGCAGTTACTCGAATAGGGGCTACAATGAGCAGTTCTTC
.,TRBV2,TRBJ2-7,.,CASSRAFSYEQYF,TGTGCCAGCTCTCGGGCTTTCTCCTACGAGCAGTACTTC
TRBD1,TRBV19,TRBJ2-2,.,CASTGPGGTNTGELFF,TGTGCCAGTACGGGACCAGGGGGCACTAACACCGGGGAGCTGTTTTTT
TRBD1,TRBV28,TRBJ2-7,.,CASSRDRGHYEQYF,TGTGCCAGCAGTCGGGACAGGGGACACTACGAGCAGTACTTC
TRBD1,TRBV6-2/TRBV6-3,TRBJ1-3,.,CASNDRAGNTIYF,TGTGCCAGCAATGACAGGGCTGGAAACACCATATATTTT
TRBD1,TRBV3-1,TRBJ2-7,few,CASSFGQENEQYF,TGTGCCAGCAGCTTCGGACAGGAGAACGAGCAGTACTTC
.,TRBV19,TRBJ2-5,.,CASSQVWSQETQYF,TGTGCCAGTAGCCAAGTATGGTCGCAAGAGACCCAGTACTTC
TRBD1,TRBV7-2,TRBJ1-1,.,CASSFGDRNTEAFF,TGTGCCAGCAGCTTTGGGGACAGAAACACTGAAGCTTTCTTT
.,TRBV19,TRBJ2-7,.,CASSSRVHEQYF,TGTGCCAGTAGTTCCAGGGTCCACGAGCAGTACTTC
.,TRBV7-2,TRBJ1-1,.,CASSLGVRGQAFF,TGTGCCAGCAGCTTAGGGGTTCGGGGGCAAGCTTTCTTT
TRBD1,TRBV3-1,TRBJ2-2,.,CASSHRTGPNGELFF,TGTGCCAGCAGCCATCGGACAGGGCCCAACGGGGAGCTGTTTTTT
.,TRBV7-9,TRBJ2-3,.,CASSLGFWQHLPTDTQYF,TGTGCCAGCAGCTTAGGATTTTGGCAGCATCTTCCCACAGATACGCAGTATTTT
TRBD2,TRBV6-1,TRBJ2-3,.,CASNSPGGRGTDTQYF,TGTGCCAGCAACTCACCGGGAGGGCGGGGCACAGATACGCAGTATTTT
.,TRBV28,TRBJ1-5,.,CASSLDSGTQPQHF,TGTGCCAGCAGTTTGGATTCGGGGACACAGCCCCAGCATTTT
TRBD1,TRBV7-9,TRBJ2-4,.,CASSLDWQGAAKNIQYF,TGTGCCAGCAGCTTAGACTGGCAGGGGGCGGCCAAAAACATTCAGTACTTC
TRBD2,TRBV27,TRBJ2-5,.,CASSFWGLAGQETQYF,TGTGCCAGCAGTTTTTGGGGACTAGCGGGTCAAGAGACCCAGTACTTC
TRBD2,TRBV20-1,TRBJ2-3,.,CSAMASGRSDTQYF,TGCAGTGCTATGGCTAGCGGGAGGTCAGATACGCAGTATTTT
.,TRBV28,TRBJ1-1,.,CASIWQNTEAFF,TGTGCCAGCATCTGGCAGAACACTGAAGCTTTCTTT
TRBD2,TRBV28,TRBJ2-2,.,CASTLGDYTTGELFF,TGTGCCAGCACCCTCGGGGACTACACCACCGGGGAGCTGTTTTTT
.,TRBV20-1,TRBJ2-7,.,CSASQGKDEQYF,TGCAGTGCTAGCCAGGGGAAGGACGAGCAGTACTTC
TRBD1,TRBV12-3/TRBV12-4,TRBJ2-1,.,CASSLRQGRNNEQFF,TGTGCCAGCAGTTTGAGACAGGGGAGAAACAATGAGCAGTTCTTC
.,TRBV7-2,TRBJ1-1,.,CASSLGVSGTEAFF,TGTGCCAGCAGCTTAGGGGTTTCGGGCACTGAAGCTTTCTTT
.,TRBV6-1,TRBJ2-3,.,CASSEATDTQYF,TGTGCCAGCAGTGAAGCCACAGATACGCAGTATTTT
TRBD1,TRBV28,TRBJ2-7,few,CASSWDSYEQYF,TGTGCCAGCAGTTGGGACAGTTACGAGCAGTACTTC
.,TRBV11-2,TRBJ2-7,.,CASSLQIMSKQYF,TGTGCCAGCAGCCTCCAAATCATGAGTAAGCAGTACTTC
.,TRBV28,TRBJ1-4,once,CASSTPGPNEKLFF,TGTGCCAGCTCCACCCCAGGGCCTAATGAAAAACTGTTTTTT
.,TRBV14,TRBJ1-1,.,CASSRTPNTEAFF,TGTGCCAGCAGCCGGACACCGAACACTGAAGCTTTCTTT
TRBD2,TRBV10-3,TRBJ2-7,.,CAITGTSGDYEQYF,TGTGCCATCACCGGGACTAGCGGGGACTACGAGCAGTACTTC
.,TRBV20-1,TRBJ1-1,.,CSARKVVDTEAFF,TGCAGTGCTAGGAAGGTGGTGGACACTGAAGCTTTCTTT
TRBD2,TRBV5-1,TRBJ2-3,.,CASSADGGAGADTQYF,TGCGCCAGCAGCGCGGATGGGGGAGCGGGGGCAGATACGCAGTATTTT
TRBD2,TRBV20-1,TRBJ2-2,once,CSARDGRGATTGELFF,TGCAGTGCTAGAGATGGGCGGGGGGCTACCACCGGGGAGCTGTTTTTT
TRBD1,TRBV28,TRBJ2-7,.,CASSLRTGVVYEQYF,TGTGCCAGCAGTTTACGGACAGGGGTAGTTTACGAGCAGTACTTC
.,TRBV28,TRBJ2-7,.,CASSPPRPFEEQYF,TGTGCCAGCAGTCCACCCAGGCCGTTTGAAGAGCAGTACTTC
.,TRBV20-1,TRBJ1-3,.,CSAPSTVPSGNTIYF,TGCAGTGCTCCATCGACAGTTCCCTCTGGAAACACCATATATTTT
TRBD1,TRBV20-1,TRBJ2-3,.,CSAPRTGSTDTQYF,TGCAGTGCGCCTCGGACAGGGAGCACAGATACGCAGTATTTT
.,TRBV2,TRBJ2-3,.,CAYAADYTDTQYF,TGTGCTTATGCAGCGGATTACACAGATACGCAGTATTTT
TRBD2,TRBV9,TRBJ2-1,.,CASSSTSGRVDEQFF,TGTGCCAGCAGCTCTACTAGCGGGAGGGTTGATGAGCAGTTCTTC
.,TRBV4-1,TRBJ2-7,few,CASSRTPDSYEQYF,TGCGCCAGCAGCCGGACTCCGGACAGCTACGAGCAGTACTTC